These 14 T cell receptor beta chains were sequenced from one sample in a study of T-cell reconstitution after alpha-beta-depleted transplantation in children. Unique molecular identifiers were incorporated when the TCRbeta library was constructed. TCRdb itself ran the PCR reads through MiXCR, one entry per CDR3 protein. The repertoire includes over 45,000 distinct CDR3 sequences, approximately 46% of them detected once, and 98% sits in the top ten. This specimen consisted of PBMCs, mostly from graft donor cells, obtained 360 days after TCRalphabeta/CD19-depleted stem cell transplant. Source of these receptors: a male patient between 5 and 17 years old who had a stem cell transplant for acute lymphoblastic leukemia, so the T cells may come from the graft donor.

In nucleotides, the CDR3 is TGTGCCAGCAGTTTTTCTGAAAAACTGTTTTTT. Its protein product is CASSFSEKLFF. The chain carries TRBV12-3 or TRBV12-4 and TRBJ1-4, with D uncertain. The V gene lost 3 bases and the J gene lost 7 bases, with 3 bases spanning the gap. The CDR3 consists of 11 residues.

This chain uses TRBV6-1 with TRBJ2-4; D may be TRBD2 (6 bases). Germline values: CDR1 MNHNS, CDR2 SASEGT. V lost 8 bases, J lost 8 bases, and 16 bases lay in between. There are 13 residues in the CDR3. CDR3 residues: CASGPGWRDIQYF. CDR3 nucleotide sequence: TGTGCCAGCGGTCCAGGGTGGAGGGACATTCAGTACTTC.

V and J are TRBV29-1 and TRBJ2-2; D tentatively fits TRBD1 or TRBD2 (6 bases each). V was pared by 2 bases and J by 1 base, with 8 bases between. The CDR3 has 14 residues. From germline, CDR1 is SQVTM and CDR2 ANQGSEA. CDR3 nucleotides: TGCAGCGTTGAACGGGGGCTGAACACCGGGGAGCTGTTTTTT. As protein: CSVERGLNTGELFF.

CDR3 coding DNA: TGTGCCAGCAGCCCTGAAGACAGGGGATATGGAAACACCATATATTTT. As protein: CASSPEDRGYGNTIYF. The chain employs TRBV7-2 and TRBJ1-3; 8 bases are shared with TRBD1. The CDR3 has 16 residues. Germline assignment: CDR1 SGHTA and CDR2 FQGNSA. V lost 5 bases to trimming and J lost 3 bases; unmatched junction nucleotides: 9.

V usage is TRBV12-3 or TRBV12-4 and J usage is TRBJ2-1, with D possibly matching TRBD2 (5 bases). The CDR3 has 11 amino acids. The V gene lost 4 bases and the J gene lost 8 bases, with 6 bases spanning the gap. The CDR3 region is CASSSGDEQFF. DNA of the CDR3: TGTGCCAGCAGTTCCGGGGATGAGCAGTTCTTC.

Of note for this clonotype: The junction departs from germline at one end; a sequencing error may be responsible. V and J are TRBV27 and TRBJ2-7; D is possibly TRBD2 (6 bases). Germline loops: CDR1 MNHEY, CDR2 SMNVEV (reference sequence). There are 13 residues in the CDR3. In nucleotides, the CDR3 is TGTGCCACCAGTTCGGGAGTTATCTACGAGCAGTACTTC. Its protein product is CATSSGVIYEQYF.

The chain couples TRBV9 to TRBJ2-7; 9 nucleotides align to TRBD2. The V segment lost 0 bases and the J segment 2 bases; nucleotides outside the gene matches: 3. The CDR3 sequence is 15 residues long. In germline, CDR1 is SGDLS, CDR2 YYNGEE. The CDR3 is CASSVGGGGAYEQYF. CDR3 DNA sequence: TGTGCCAGCAGCGTAGGAGGCGGGGGGGCCTACGAGCAGTACTTC.

The V gene is TRBV12-3 or TRBV12-4, the J gene TRBJ2-1, with 10 nucleotides matching TRBD2. The CDR3 has 17 residues. V lost 4 bases to trimming and J lost 5 bases; unmatched junction nucleotides: 11. CDR3 sequence reads: CASSSTSGLGGHNEQFF. CDR3 nucleotides: TGTGCCAGCAGTTCGACTAGCGGGTTGGGTGGGCACAATGAGCAGTTCTTC.

The chain uses TRBV7-8 and TRBJ2-3, with D possibly matching TRBD2 (5 bases). CDR1 and CDR2 (germline): SGHVS, FQNEAQ. V lost 4 bases and J lost 2, with 16 bases in between. This CDR3 is built from 16 residues. CDR3 residues: CASSSAGSTVTDTQYF. The CDR3 DNA reads as TGTGCCAGCAGCTCGGCGGGTAGTACGGTCACAGATACGCAGTATTTT.

The genes are TRBV7-2 and TRBJ2-3; D is undetermined. V shed 7 bases and J shed 0 bases, with 17 bases lying between them. The V gene's germline CDR1 is SGHTA and CDR2 FQGNSA. There are 16 residues in the CDR3. The CDR3 nucleotides read TGTGCCAGCACCCCCCGGTCCTGGTATAGCACAGATACGCAGTATTTT. Protein product: CASTPRSWYSTDTQYF.

This sequence joins TRBV7-9 and TRBJ2-5; 10 bases are shared with TRBD1. This CDR3 has 15 amino acids. The germline V gene has CDR1 SEHNR and CDR2 FQNEAQ (reference sequence). V trimming: 0 bases; J trimming: 5 bases; junction bases outside the gene matches: 3. For the CDR3, the DNA is TGTGCCAGCAGCTTAGCCGGGACAGGGGTGGAGACCCAGTACTTC. Protein: CASSLAGTGVETQYF.

The chain joins TRBV6-2 or TRBV6-3 to TRBJ2-5; D not resolved. The CDR3 consists of 14 residues. Trimming cost V 2 bases and J 2 bases, with 9 bases left between them. Germline assignment: CDR1 MNHEY and CDR2 SVGEGT. The CDR3 here is CASSYEGPQETQYF. CDR3 in DNA: TGTGCCAGCAGTTACGAAGGGCCTCAAGAGACCCAGTACTTC.

This sequence joins TRBV9 and TRBJ2-5; 8 nucleotides align to TRBD2. Germline V gene lookup returns CDR1 SGDLS and CDR2 YYNGEE. J lost 0 bases, V lost 7 bases, and 2 bases had no gene match. The CDR3 sequence is 13 residues long. This CDR3 reads CASGAGDQETQYF. The CDR3 coding sequence is TGTGCCAGCGGAGCGGGAGACCAAGAGACCCAGTACTTC.

This clonotype was counted a few times. This chain links TRBV29-1 with TRBJ2-2; TRBD1 matches at 8 bases. The V segment lost 4 bases and the J segment 6 bases; nucleotides outside the gene matches: 10. The CDR3 consists of 15 residues. The germline CDR1 and CDR2 sequences are SQVTM and ANQGSEA. The CDR3 DNA sequence: TGCAGCGTTGGTTCCCAGGGGGCCCGGGCCGGGGAGCTGTTTTTT. Translation gives CSVGSQGARAGELFF.